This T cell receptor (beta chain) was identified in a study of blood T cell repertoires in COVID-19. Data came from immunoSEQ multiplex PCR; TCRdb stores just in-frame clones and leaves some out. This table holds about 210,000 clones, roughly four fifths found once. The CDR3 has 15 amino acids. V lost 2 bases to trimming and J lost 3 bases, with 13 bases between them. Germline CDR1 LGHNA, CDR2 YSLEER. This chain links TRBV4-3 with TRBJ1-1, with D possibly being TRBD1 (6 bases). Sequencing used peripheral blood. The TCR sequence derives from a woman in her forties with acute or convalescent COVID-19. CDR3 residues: CASSQRPAGDTEAFF. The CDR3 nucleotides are TGCGCCAGCAGCCAACGCCCGGCAGGGGACACTGAAGCTTTCTTT.